Below are 3 T cell receptor beta chains sequenced from a single sample in a study of blood T cell repertoires in COVID-19. Using immunoSEQ multiplex PCR, the repertoire was profiled, and TCRdb retains in-frame clones only, with some absent. Counted here are about 95,000 clones, about 90% occurring once; the ten biggest clones make up less than 5%. The sample consisted of peripheral blood. These receptors originate from a woman aged 50 to 60 in a cohort sampled during active COVID-19.

The rearrangement uses TRBV19 and TRBJ2-2; TRBD2 is a possible D gene (6 bases). V gave up 2 bases and J gave up 5 bases, with 12 bases separating them. Per germline, CDR1 LNHDA and CDR2 SQIVND (reference sequence). The CDR3 sequence is 15 residues long. Here the CDR3 reads CASSIQGGGTGELFF. For the CDR3, the DNA is TGTGCCAGTAGTATACAGGGAGGAGGGACCGGGGAGCTGTTTTTT.

The chain links TRBV5-1 to TRBJ2-5; TRBD2 is a possible D gene (6 bases). V dropped 4 bases and J dropped 4 bases, with 14 bases sitting between them. The germline CDR1 and CDR2 sequences are SGHRS and YFSETQ. The CDR3 has 14 amino acids. CDR3 sequence (DNA): TGCGCCAGCAGCCCCACGGGGGTTGGAGAGACCCAGTACTTC. Translation: CASSPTGVGETQYF.

The chain links TRBV28 to TRBJ1-2; possibly TRBD1 for D (5 bases). V lost 3 bases and J lost 4, with 9 bases in between. The CDR3 covers 13 residues. Germline V gene data show CDR1 as MDHEN and CDR2 as SYDVKM. This CDR3 is CASSFRAGYGYTF. CDR3 DNA sequence: TGTGCCAGCAGTTTCAGGGCTGGCTATGGCTACACCTTC.